This T cell receptor beta chain was profiled in a study of beta chain features in type 1 diabetes. Study-level findings and limits: The influence of HLA type on TCRB rearrangement stayed undetermined.

Sequenced material consisted of expressed TCRB transcripts (all of the isolated RNA was reverse transcribed). Roughly 3.5 million reads per sample on average were obtained from naive, central memory and regulatory T cell samples. Data came from immunoSEQ multiplex PCR; TCRdb stores just in-frame clones and leaves some out. There are 240,000 or so clones in the sample; 25% to 30% occur only once, and 3% to 4% lies in the top ten. CDR3 length: 16 residues. Germline assignment: CDR1 SGHAT and CDR2 FQNNGV. Trimming removed 1 base from V and 3 bases from J; junction bases left unmatched: 1. Sorting with CD45RO/CCR7/CD25/CD127/CD95/CD27 yielded naive, central memory, regulatory and stem-like memory CD4+ cells. This clone was found a few times. The antigen is unknown.

The TCR comes from a man under 40 in good health. What was sequenced was central memory CD4+ T cells from blood. The chain carries TRBV11-2 and TRBJ2-3; the match to TRBD2 covers 13 bases. This chain's CDR3 is CASSLGTSGRTDTQYF. The CDR3 DNA follows: TGTGCCAGCAGCTTAGGGACTAGCGGGAGAACAGATACGCAGTATTTT.